Following are 11 T cell receptor beta chains from one sample sequenced in a study of OX40 agonist ivuxolimab in advanced cancers. The table came from immunoSEQ multiplex PCR; TCRdb's copy has only in-frame clones and leaves some out. The top ten hold over 3.5% of the sample, which has some 60,000 clones, less than 85% seen once. Material: CD4+ or CD8+ T cells sorted from blood, obtained in a trial of the OX40 agonist ivuxolimab. The receptors shown here come from an adult with an advanced solid tumor such as melanoma, head and neck, liver or kidney cancer.

The V gene is TRBV6-1, the J gene TRBJ1-2; D not certain. The CDR3 is 11 amino acids. Per the germline V gene, CDR1 is MNHNS and CDR2 is SASEGT. V was clipped by 4 bases and J by 9 bases, with 9 bases between them. CDR3 loop: CASSVGGRYTF. CDR3 sequence (DNA): TGTGCCAGCAGTGTGGGAGGGCGCTACACCTTC.

The chain uses TRBV2 and TRBJ1-1; perhaps TRBD1 as D (5 bases). V lost 6 bases to trimming and J lost 2 bases, with 10 bases between them. Germline CDR1 reads SNHLY; CDR2 reads FYNNEI. The CDR3 is 13 amino acids. The CDR3 spells CASRLGGNTEAFF. The DNA for the CDR3 is TGTGCCAGCAGGCTCGGGGGTAACACTGAAGCTTTCTTT.

The chain joins TRBV2 to TRBJ2-5; perhaps TRBD2 as D (5 bases). The V gene lost 5 bases and the J gene lost 5 bases, with 15 bases spanning the gap. The CDR3 totals 14 residues. CDR1 is SNHLY and CDR2 is FYNNEI in the germline V gene. The CDR3 sequence: CASSPRANGETQYF. The CDR3 DNA sequence: TGTGCCAGCAGTCCGAGGGCGAATGGGGAGACCCAGTACTTC.

The V gene is TRBV11-2, the J gene TRBJ2-2; D ambiguous. Trimming shortened V by 2 bases and J by 0 bases, and 7 bases separated the two germline ends. Germline V gives CDR1 SGHAT, CDR2 FQNNGV. This CDR3 is 15 amino acids long. In DNA form, the CDR3 reads TGTGCCAGCAGCTTATCAGTCGCGAACACCGGGGAGCTGTTTTTT. Protein: CASSLSVANTGELFF. Together with reference TRBV11-2 and TRBJ2-2, the CDR3 gives the full variable domain: EAGVAQSPRYKIIEKRQSVAFWCNPISGHATLYWYQQILGQGPKLLIQFQNNGVVDDSQLPKDRFSAERLKGVDSTLKIQPAKLEDSAVYLCASSLSVANTGELFFGEGSRLTVL.

V gene TRBV28 combines with J gene TRBJ2-1, with 14 bases that match TRBD2. With V trimmed by 4 bases and J by 7 bases, 9 bases remained unmatched. Germline-derived CDR1 and CDR2 are MDHEN and SYDVKM. This CDR3 spans 17 amino acids. Here the CDR3 DNA reads TGTGCCAGCAGTTCCCGGACTAGCGGGAGGTTTGCAAATGAGCAGTTCTTC. As protein: CASSSRTSGRFANEQFF.

The chain links TRBV28 to TRBJ1-2, with 9 positions matching TRBD1. Per the germline V gene, CDR1 is MDHEN and CDR2 is SYDVKM. This CDR3 contains 15 residues. After removal of 6 bases from V and 6 bases from J, the junction contained 11 bases not matched to a gene. The CDR3 loop reads CASSSTTGGGNGYTF. DNA of the CDR3: TGTGCCAGCAGCTCTACTACAGGGGGCGGGAATGGCTACACCTTC.

This clone came up a few times. V and J are TRBV29-1 and TRBJ2-1; D ambiguous. Trimming removed 3 bases from V and 3 bases from J, with 6 bases in between. The CDR3 sequence is 12 residues long. Germline CDR1 and CDR2: SQVTM and ANQGSEA. The DNA of the CDR3 is TGCAGCGTTGATGAGGACTACAATGAGCAGTTCTTC. Its translation: CSVDEDYNEQFF.

This rearrangement joins TRBV10-3 to TRBJ1-5, with 7 bases aligning to TRBD1. CDR1 and CDR2 (germline): ENHRY, SYGVKD. V was pared by 6 bases and J by 0 bases, with 5 bases of the junction left unmatched. This CDR3 spans 15 amino acids. The chain's CDR3 is CAIRQGIYSNQPQHF. The CDR3, as DNA: TGTGCCATCAGACAGGGGATCTATAGCAATCAGCCCCAGCATTTT.

The chain recombines TRBV19 with TRBJ2-2; 10 bases match TRBD1. The germline gives CDR1 LNHDA, CDR2 SQIVND (reference sequence). The CDR3 is made up of 14 amino acids. After removal of 4 bases from V and 7 bases from J, the junction contained 3 bases not matched to a gene. The CDR3 nucleotides read TGTGCCAGTAGTAGAGGACAGGGGGACGGGGAGCTGTTTTTT. This codes for CASSRGQGDGELFF.

This clone appeared a few times. J is TRBJ2-5 and V is TRBV11-2; D is perhaps TRBD2 (7 bases). V dropped 4 bases and J dropped 9 bases, with 21 bases sitting between them. This CDR3 region has 15 residues. CDR1 and CDR2 from the germline V gene are SGHAT and FQNNGV. CDR3 sequence (DNA): TGTGCCAGCAGCTCACACCCTCGGGGGGCCGGGGCCCAGTACTTC. Protein: CASSSHPRGAGAQYF.

The sample holds one count of this clone. This chain uses TRBV7-2 with TRBJ2-5; 10 nucleotides line up with TRBD2. V was clipped by 5 bases and J by 5 bases; unmatched bases: 8. This CDR3 is built from 15 residues. Germline CDR1 SGHTA, CDR2 FQGNSA. CDR3: CASSPLAGERETQYF. The CDR3 bases are TGTGCCAGCAGCCCCCTAGCGGGAGAGCGGGAGACCCAGTACTTC.